The TCR beta chain described here comes from a study of PD-1 blockade in mismatch repair-deficient tumors (dated by TCRdb to 2016 to 2017). For context, the study as a whole: Between late 2013 and late 2016, the trial enrolled 65 to 95 consecutive patients with approximately 13 types of mismatch repair-deficient cancer, all of whom had received prior treatment and were progressing. Tumor-associated T cell clones in the peripheral blood of patients responding to PD-1 blockade were tracked using deep sequencing of TCR CDR3 regions. Broad study findings and their caveats: Tumor-resident clones, often undetectable in blood before treatment, expanded rapidly after pembrolizumab and then contracted, generally before radiologic responses.

The receptor library was made with the immunoSEQ multiplex PCR assay. TCRdb mirrors the immuneACCESS table, restricted to in-frame sequences. Some clones are absent from its copies; in checked studies, under half trace to an unresolved V gene, and the reason for the others is unknown. A total of about 130,000 clones appear in this sample, 88% of them only once. Together, the top ten hold about 11% of the sample. As for this clone: Its antigen remains undetermined. Base quality data are lacking; no much larger clone is found one base away.

For each enrolled patient, mismatch repair deficiency was established using either polymerase chain reaction or immunohistochemistry. A few patients who responded to pembrolizumab therapy underwent TCR sequencing. The phase II trial prospectively tested pembrolizumab PD-1 blockade in advanced mismatch repair-deficient cancers regardless of tissue of origin. Serial peripheral blood T cell samples were collected before and at multiple times after starting PD-1 blockade. Blood sampling times were expressed in weeks after the first pembrolizumab dose. The sequence was obtained from an adult with mismatch repair-deficient cancer. The sequencing used peripheral blood, collected approximately 69 weeks after starting pembrolizumab.

The nucleotides are TGTGCCAGCAGTTTAGGGGACTACGAGCAGTACTTC. It specifies CASSLGDYEQYF. The rearrangement combines TRBV28 with TRBJ2-7; the D gene lacks a confident call. CDR3 length: 12 amino acids, cysteine to phenylalanine. Only the CDR3 DNA stays, 36 bases, in frame from base 1. The germline V gene yields MDHEN for CDR1 and SYDVKM for CDR2. Trimming removed 2 bases from V and 3 bases from J, leaving 5 bases between the germline ends.